The 5 T cell receptor beta chains reported below all come from one sample, sequenced in a study of post-analysis software for immune sequencing data. Study-level points and caveats: Patients showed TRBV5-6, TRBV5-1 and TRBV20-1 among a handful of TRBV segments more frequent than in controls.

Researchers reported that TCR beta cDNA libraries carried unique molecular identifiers. TCRdb analysed the PCR reads with MiXCR anew, one entry per CDR3 protein. The sample holds 750,000 to 950,000 distinct CDR3 sequences, 53% seen once. These TCRs' antigens remain unknown. The specimen was blood. Receptors were obtained from a girl aged 5 to 17 with multiple sclerosis.

The chain is built from TRBV20-1 and TRBJ2-1, with 7 bases fitting TRBD2. V was clipped by 0 bases and J by 0 bases; unmatched bases: 5. Germline loops: CDR1 DFQATT, CDR2 SNEGSKA (reference sequence). The length of the CDR3 is 16 residues. The CDR3 protein is CSARDQGGSSYNEQFF. The CDR3 bases are TGCAGTGCTAGAGATCAAGGCGGGAGCTCCTACAATGAGCAGTTCTTC.

CDR3 coding DNA: TGTGCCAGCAGCTTAATTAGCACCTACAATGAGCAGTTCTTC. Protein: CASSLISTYNEQFF. The gene calls are TRBV7-9 and TRBJ2-1, with unresolved D. Germline V gene data show CDR1 as SEHNR and CDR2 as FQNEAQ (reference sequence). The germline V and J ends were trimmed by 2 bases and 2 bases, with 7 bases remaining between them. The CDR3 extends over 14 amino acids.

The chain couples TRBV12-3 or TRBV12-4 to TRBJ2-4; unclear D gene. V lost 3 bases and J lost 5, with 8 bases in between. The CDR3 consists of 13 residues. The DNA for the CDR3 is TGTGCCAGCAGTTTTAGGATAGAAAACATTCAGTACTTC. This gives the protein CASSFRIENIQYF.

V usage is TRBV20-1 and J usage is TRBJ2-6; D unclear. This CDR3 is built from 12 residues. CDR1 is DFQATT and CDR2 is SNEGSKA in the germline V gene (reference sequence). Trimming stripped 5 bases from V and 4 bases from J, with 6 bases between. The CDR3 DNA reads as TGCAGTGCTGGAAGAGGGGCCAACGTCCTGACTTTC. Protein product: CSAGRGANVLTF.

This chain links TRBV20-1 with TRBJ2-1; TRBD2 is a possible D gene (6 bases). This CDR3 spans 13 amino acids. V was pared by 5 bases and J by 7 bases, with 15 bases between. Germline V lookup: CDR1 DFQATT, CDR2 SNEGSKA (reference sequence). CDR3 amino acids: CSAGPGLQNEQFF. CDR3 nucleotides: TGCAGTGCTGGACCGGGACTCCAAAATGAGCAGTTCTTC.